This T cell receptor (beta chain) was recovered during a study of blood T cell repertoires in COVID-19. In germline, CDR1 is SGHDN, CDR2 FVKESK. V was pared by 4 bases and J by 0 bases, with 5 bases of the junction left unmatched. The CDR3 runs 16 residues. TCRdb keeps only in-frame clones here, not all; method: immunoSEQ multiplex PCR. This table has about 140,000 clones, about three quarters appearing once. V gene TRBV14 combines with J gene TRBJ2-2; 7 nucleotides align to TRBD1. Source material: PBMCs or T cells enriched from blood (not recorded which). This TCR was recovered from a woman aged 45-65 years who had recovered from COVID-19. CDR3 amino acids: CASSLQGTANTGELFF. DNA of the CDR3: TGTGCCAGCAGCCTTCAAGGGACAGCGAACACCGGGGAGCTGTTTTTT. The variable domain in full, completed from reference TRBV14 and TRBJ2-2, reads EAGVTQFPSHSVIEKGQTVTLRCDPISGHDNLYWYRRVMGKEIKFLLHFVKESKQDESGMPNNRFLAERTGGTYSTLKVQPAELEDSGVYFCASSLQGTANTGELFFGEGSRLTVL.